This passage covers 7 T cell receptor beta chains from one sample sequenced in a study of blood T cell repertoires in COVID-19. Here immunoSEQ multiplex PCR was the method, and the copy in TCRdb shows in-frame clones only, minus some. Of around 390,000 clones listed, 85% to 90% are singletons. Sequences were obtained from PBMCs or T cells enriched from blood (not recorded which). These receptors all stem from a woman between 45 and 65 years old who had recovered from COVID-19.

This clone was counted between two and nine times. The genes are TRBV18 and TRBJ1-5; a weak D match, TRBD1 (5 bases). Germline V gene sequence: CDR1 KGHSH, CDR2 LQKENI. Trimming stripped 3 bases from V and 1 base from J, with 10 bases between. The CDR3 contains 15 residues. CDR3 DNA: TGTGCCAGCTCACCTACACAGGACAGCAATCAGCCCCAGCATTTT. Translating it yields CASSPTQDSNQPQHF.

The chain combines TRBV19 with TRBJ1-3; TRBD1 aligns across 7 bases. This CDR3 has 14 residues. The ends lost 4 bases at V and 3 bases at J; junction bases unmatched: 3. Germline CDR1 and CDR2: LNHDA and SQIVND (reference sequence). The DNA for the CDR3 is TGTGCCAGTAGTAACACAGGGGTTGGAAACACCATATATTTT. Residues: CASSNTGVGNTIYF.

The chain employs TRBV5-6 and TRBJ1-5, with D unresolved. This CDR3 has 15 amino acids. V was trimmed by 2 bases and J by 7 bases, leaving 16 bases between them. CDR1 is SGHDT and CDR2 is YYEEEE in the germline V gene. The CDR3 DNA is TGTGCCAGCAGCTTACTTTCGCGCGGGTGGCAGCCCCAGCATTTT. Translation: CASSLLSRGWQPQHF.

The chain carries TRBV7-2 and TRBJ2-3, with D maybe TRBD2 (7 bases). Per the germline V gene, CDR1 is SGHTA and CDR2 is FQGNSA. The V gene lost 0 bases and the J gene lost 3 bases, with 13 bases spanning the gap. The CDR3 is 16 residues long. The CDR3 loop reads CASSLAPGGQTDTQYF. The CDR3 DNA sequence: TGTGCCAGCAGCTTAGCCCCCGGGGGGCAAACAGATACGCAGTATTTT.

This clone was found once. CDR3 in DNA: TGTGCCAGCAGCTACAGCAGCGCCGGGGGGCCAATGTGGCCCCAGCATTTT. Its protein is CASSYSSAGGPMWPQHF. The genes are TRBV7-8 and TRBJ1-5; maybe TRBD1 (6 bases). The ends were cut back, 4 bases at V and 9 bases at J, with 25 bases in the middle. This CDR3 contains 17 residues. Germline V gene data show CDR1 as SGHVS and CDR2 as FQNEAQ.

The rearrangement uses TRBV4-3 and TRBJ1-3, with 9 bases that match TRBD1. The CDR3 length is 16 residues. V gave up 4 bases and J gave up 0 bases; unmatched junction bases: 4. Germline V lookup: CDR1 LGHNA, CDR2 YSLEER. CDR3 region: CASSPWDRDSGNTIYF. The CDR3, as DNA: TGCGCCAGCAGCCCATGGGACAGGGACTCTGGAAACACCATATATTTT.

In the case of this clone: The sample has other DNA sequences that encode this CDR3 too. The chain carries TRBV30 and TRBJ1-3, with unresolved D. V shed 0 bases and J shed 1 base, with 4 bases lying between them. The CDR3 covers 13 residues. Germline V gene sequence: CDR1 GTSNPN, CDR2 SVGIG (reference sequence). This chain's CDR3 is CAWSVLSGNTIYF. The CDR3 DNA follows: TGTGCCTGGAGTGTACTTTCTGGAAACACCATATATTTT.